This T cell receptor (beta chain) is from a study of T cells after yellow fever vaccination. This clonotype was counted ten times or more. UMIs were added to TCR cDNA along with a universal primer site when it was made by 5'RACE template switching. TCRdb re-called the 5' RACE reads with MiXCR, one entry per CDR3 protein. Of a few hundred thousand distinct CDR3 sequences in the sample, about 6% were seen once. The V and J ends lost 0 bases and 6 bases, in that order; junction bases with no gene match: 4. Germline CDR1 SGHNT, CDR2 YENEEA. This CDR3 has 15 amino acids. The chain recombines TRBV11-3 with TRBJ2-1; TRBD1 matches at 8 bases. Sample: PBMCs, taken 5 days after the yellow fever booster vaccination. This TCR was sampled from a man aged 30 to 45 who received the YFV17D yellow fever vaccine. CDR3 sequence: CASSLDQDRANEQFF. Written as DNA, the CDR3 is TGTGCCAGCAGCTTAGATCAGGACAGGGCCAATGAGCAGTTCTTC.